A selection of T cell receptor beta chains follows, all from one sample in a study of cytomegalovirus exposure and HLA in healthy donors. Profiling relied on immunoSEQ multiplex PCR, and the TCRdb table lists in-frame clones only, not all of them. Of about 190,000 clones listed, more than 80% are singletons. Specimen: PBMCs. The receptors originated from a woman between 50 and 59 years old in good health and CMV-seropositive. The CDR3 runs from the conserved cysteine through the conserved F or W.

TRBJ1-2,TRBV4-1,CASSPPDRGHGYTF
TRBJ2-7,TRBV2,CASSEGDRDTYEQYF
TRBJ2-2,TRBV14,CASSQEMASLGELFF
TRBJ2-1,TRBV2,CASRGRDRFNEQFF
TRBJ2-3,TRBV7-9,CASSRERGTRSTDTQYF
TRBJ1-5,TRBV6-5,CASSGQGSNQPQHF
TRBJ2-4,TRBV27,CASSPRQGAITVAKNIQYF
TRBJ1-1,TRBV6-6,CASSYLQGNTEAFF
TRBJ1-2,TRBV5-8,CASSGTGAPWSGYTF
TRBJ2-5,TRBV7-9,CASSSGQGMAETQYF
TRBJ1-2,TRBV28,CASSLGQHPLYYGYTF
TRBJ1-2,TRBV4-1,CASSQEVGGASGYTF
TRBJ1-1,TRBV30,CAWSVQMNTEAFF
TRBJ2-2,TRBV6-6,CASSPTSNTGELFF
TRBJ1-2,TRBV7-9,CASSLGEDYGYTF
TRBJ2-5,TRBV5-1,CASSRGPRQETQYF
TRBJ1-1,TRBV6-5,CAGSEVRAGEAFF
TRBJ2-2,TRBV9,CASSVGVAGDPNTGELFF
TRBJ2-5,TRBV7-2,CASSLGLAEETQYF
TRBJ2-5,TRBV18,CASSSPLQETQYF
TRBJ2-1,TRBV5-6,CASSLGATPEQFF
TRBJ2-7,TRBV5-1,CASSLADGGVIYGQYF
TRBJ2-3,TRBV9,CASSPDGTDGFDTQYF
TRBJ2-2,TRBV7-6,CASSPSSAGVRTGELFF
TRBJ1-2,TRBV2,CASSARELLYGYTF
TRBJ1-6,TRBV6-5,CASSPRDRFTLHF
TRBJ2-2,TRBV29-1,CSVRLDRATGELFF
TRBJ2-3,TRBV9,CASSVAQGSPDTQYF
TRBJ1-6,TRBV7-9,CSSSLGKGGISPLHF
TRBJ2-4,TRBV6-6,CASSIQGPVIQYF
TRBJ1-1,TRBV9,CASSVGARDSGNTEAFF
TRBJ2-7,TRBV6-1,CASSLSGGGKYEQYF
TRBJ2-5,TRBV5-1,CASSLALAGPQTQYF
TRBJ2-1,TRBV6-5,CASSYGTSGNEQFF
TRBJ1-4,TRBV4-1,CASSQGTAPLLELFF